These 21 T cell receptor beta chains came from one sample sequenced in a study of sequential checkpoint blockade in melanoma. The treatment here: randomized to nivolumab then ipilimumab (arm A) or the reverse (arm B). Only in-frame clones appear in the TCRdb table, and some are missing; sequencing was by immunoSEQ multiplex PCR. The sample records 2,000 or so clones, roughly a sixth being singletons. Sample: tumor tissue (inferred from file names), taken from a patient given nivolumab and ipilimumab in sequence. The receptors stem from a human donor with melanoma.

This clone was seen a few times. V is TRBV19 and J is TRBJ1-6, with D unresolved. The germline CDR1 and CDR2 sequences are LNHDA and SQIVND (reference sequence). CDR3 length equals 13 residues. The V end was cut by 3 bases, the J end by 9 bases, with 9 bases between. The CDR3 DNA sequence: TGTGCCAGTAGTATGGTTGTTGGTTCACCCCTCCACTTT. This codes for CASSMVVGSPLHF.

V gene TRBV6-7 combines with J gene TRBJ1-1; D uncertain. TRBV6-7 is assigned to the ORF class and has an uncertain function. The CDR3 consists of 11 residues. Trimming left V 2 bases short and J 7 bases short, with 5 bases between. The CDR3, as DNA: TGTGCCAGCAGTTACCCTTTTGAAGCTTTCTTT. Translated, it gives CASSYPFEAFF.

This clone has only a few counts. The chain is built from TRBV30 and TRBJ2-7; 7 bases fit TRBD2. The CDR3 spans 14 residues. Germline V gene data show CDR1 as GTSNPN and CDR2 as SVGIG (reference sequence). The trim removed 5 bases at V and 3 bases at J, leaving 10 bases unmatched. CDR3 nucleotide sequence: TGTGCCTGGGACCCCGCTAGCGGTAACTACGAGCAGTACTTC. It translates to CAWDPASGNYEQYF.

The chain uses TRBV19 and TRBJ1-1, with TRBD1 identical over 7 bases. Trimming at V came to 9 bases and at J to 4 bases, leaving 14 bases not matched to a gene. CDR1 and CDR2 from the germline V gene are LNHDA and SQIVND (reference sequence). The CDR3 has 15 amino acids. The CDR3 bases are TGTGCCAGCCTCGACAGGGATAATTATGGCACTGAAGCTTTCTTT. Translation: CASLDRDNYGTEAFF.

This clone turned up a few times. The chain couples TRBV12-2 to TRBJ2-3; the D call in the table, TRBD1, was not verified against the DNA. TRBV12-2 is a recognized pseudogene. This CDR3 is 18 amino acids long. The CDR3 spells CASRFHCDRGPLTDTQYF. The DNA for the CDR3 is TGTGCAAGTCGCTTTCATTGTGACAGGGGGCCACTCACAGATACGCAGTATTTT.

This clone has just a few counts. The chain recombines TRBV9 with TRBJ2-7; 7 positions agree with TRBD2. The CDR3 loop spans 15 amino acids. V lost 4 bases and J lost 2; bases outside the gene matches: 9. Germline assignment: CDR1 SGDLS and CDR2 YYNGEE. CDR3 in amino acids: CASSPGASGTYEQYF. The CDR3 DNA reads TGTGCCAGCAGCCCCGGGGCTAGCGGAACCTACGAGCAGTACTTC.

This clone was found a few times. An end of the junction does not agree with germline; a read error may underlie this. The chain links TRBV9 to TRBJ1-1, with TRBD1 matching over 12 bases. The CDR3 covers 17 residues. Germline V gives CDR1 SGDLS, CDR2 YYNGEE. Here the CDR3 reads CASSAWDRGLLNTEAFF. DNA for the CDR3: TGTGCCAGCAGCGCATGGGACAGGGGGCTTTTGAATACTGAAGCTTTCTTT. Together with reference TRBV9 and TRBJ1-1, the CDR3 gives the full variable domain: DSGVTQTPKHLITATGQRVTLRCSPRSGDLSVYWYQQSLDQGLQFLIQYYNGEERAKGNILERFSAQQFPDLHSELNLSSLELGDSALYFCASSAWDRGLLNTEAFFGQGTRLTVV.

The rearrangement joins TRBV25-1 to TRBJ1-1, with 9 bases fitting TRBD1. Losses at the gene ends were 7 bases for V and 6 bases for J; bases not matched to a gene: 9. CDR3 length: 14 amino acids. CDR1 and CDR2 (germline): MGHDK, SYGVNS. CDR3 protein: CASKKTGGKSEAFF. The CDR3 nucleotides are TGTGCCAGCAAAAAAACAGGGGGCAAGTCTGAAGCTTTCTTT.

Only a few counts were recorded for this clone. This rearrangement joins TRBV6-8 to TRBJ2-5, with D hard to call. V gave up 8 bases and J gave up 5 bases, with 18 bases separating them. The germline V gene has CDR1 MNHGY and CDR2 SAAAGT. The CDR3 extends over 14 amino acids. CDR3 loop: CASLKRSESETQYF. CDR3 nucleotides: TGTGCCAGCCTGAAACGAAGTGAATCGGAGACCCAGTACTTC.

This clone was found a few times. The chain uses TRBV10-2 and TRBJ1-1; D gene unclear. The CDR3 is 13 residues long. From germline, CDR1 is WSHSY and CDR2 SAAADI. The ends were cut back, 6 bases at V and 12 bases at J, with 20 bases in the middle. CDR3 in DNA: TGCGCCAGCAGGAAGGACTCGACGTCCGGGACTTTCTTT. Translated, it gives CASRKDSTSGTFF.

This clone qualifies as medium-sized (0.01 to 0.1%). V is TRBV11-3 and J is TRBJ2-7; 7 positions agree with TRBD1. J gave up 5 bases and V 6 bases, and 19 bases lay outside the gene matches. The length of the CDR3 is 17 residues. Germline loops: CDR1 SGHNT, CDR2 YENEEA. CDR3 nucleotide sequence: TGTGCCAGCAGAAGGTGGGGACAGATCGTTTTGATCAACGAGCAGTACTTC. Translated, it gives CASRRWGQIVLINEQYF.

V usage is TRBV14 and J usage is TRBJ2-3; 7 positions agree with TRBD1. The germline V gene encodes CDR1 SGHDN and CDR2 FVKESK. The CDR3 sequence is 14 residues long. V dropped 6 bases and J dropped 0; count of bases not matched to a gene: 3. The CDR3 DNA sequence: TGTGCCAGCAGACGACAGGGAAGCACAGATACGCAGTATTTT. It translates to CASRRQGSTDTQYF.

This clone was found once. V and J are TRBV19 and TRBJ2-7; TRBD1 agrees at 10 bases. The CDR3 spans 16 residues. Germline lookup yields CDR1 LNHDA and CDR2 SQIVND (reference sequence). V lost 5 bases and J lost 2; bases outside the gene matches: 9. CDR3 sequence (DNA): TGTGCCAGTAGTTCACGGGACAGGGGTTGGACCTACGAGCAGTACTTC. Its protein product is CASSSRDRGWTYEQYF.

This chain joins TRBV15 and TRBJ2-5, with a tentative D call TRBD2 (6 bases). The CDR3 is 17 amino acids. Germline V gives CDR1 LNHNV, CDR2 YYDKDF (reference sequence). V dropped 1 base and J dropped 4 bases, with 19 bases sitting between them. CDR3 in amino acids: CATSRGLARGSGETQYF. The CDR3 DNA follows: TGTGCCACCAGCAGAGGTCTCGCCCGGGGGTCGGGAGAGACCCAGTACTTC. Full variable domain (rest looked up from reference TRBV15 and TRBJ2-5): DAMVIQNPRYQVTQFGKPVTLSCSQTLNHNVMYWYQQKSSQAPKLLFHYYDKDFNNEADTPDNFQSRRPNTSFCFLDIRSPGLGDTAMYLCATSRGLARGSGETQYFGPGTRLLVL.

The V call is TRBV30, the J call TRBJ1-4; tentatively, D is TRBD1 (5 bases). Germline V CDR1 and CDR2: GTSNPN, SVGIG (reference sequence). Trimming left V 2 bases short and J 11 bases short, with 9 bases between. The CDR3 contains 11 residues. The CDR3 DNA is TGTGCCTGGAGTTTAAGGGACAAACTGTTTTTT. Translation gives CAWSLRDKLFF.

In this sample, this clone is medium-sized. V is TRBV11-3 and J is TRBJ2-5; D is uncertain. The CDR3 runs 14 residues. Germline V gives CDR1 SGHNT, CDR2 YENEEA. With 4 bases removed from V and 2 bases from J, the gap between germline ends came to 11 bases. The CDR3 region is CASSSQGKQETQYF. The CDR3 coding sequence is TGTGCCAGCAGCTCGCAAGGGAAGCAAGAGACCCAGTACTTC.

V gene TRBV9 combines with J gene TRBJ2-5; D is uncertain. Germline V gene sequence: CDR1 SGDLS, CDR2 YYNGEE. The germline V and J ends were trimmed by 4 bases and 3 bases, with 10 bases remaining between them. This CDR3 comprises 13 residues. The CDR3 is CASSLGQKETQYF. The CDR3 nucleotides read TGTGCCAGCAGCCTGGGCCAGAAAGAGACCCAGTACTTC.

This clone has more than one count but fewer than ten. The rearrangement links TRBV6-1 to TRBJ2-7; D might be TRBD1 (5 bases). V dropped 0 bases and J dropped 5 bases, with 14 bases sitting between them. The CDR3 sequence is 15 residues long. Germline values: CDR1 MNHNS, CDR2 SASEGT. The CDR3 DNA is TGTGCCAGCAGTGAAGCGCTCCAGGGCATGGACGAGCAGTACTTC. Translation: CASSEALQGMDEQYF.

This clone is medium-sized (0.01 to 0.1%). CDR3 in DNA: TGTGCCAGCAGCTTAGTAGTCAGGGGCTCTGGAAACACCATATATTTT. This gives the protein CASSLVVRGSGNTIYF. The chain recombines TRBV11-3 with TRBJ1-3; D is possibly TRBD1 (6 bases). The CDR3 length is 16 residues. With 1 base removed from V and 0 bases from J, the gap between germline ends came to 10 bases. The germline V gene encodes CDR1 SGHNT and CDR2 YENEEA.

The V and J genes are TRBV11-3 and TRBJ1-3; D uncertain. Germline V gene sequence: CDR1 SGHNT, CDR2 YENEEA. V was pared by 3 bases and J by 0 bases, with 6 bases between. This CDR3 is 14 amino acids long. CDR3 bases: TGTGCCAGCAGCTTCACCGTCTCTGGAAACACCATATATTTT. Protein: CASSFTVSGNTIYF.

This rearrangement joins TRBV9 to TRBJ2-7; D unresolved. CDR3 length: 12 amino acids. The V and J ends lost 5 bases and 2 bases respectively, with 8 bases between them. The germline V gene encodes CDR1 SGDLS and CDR2 YYNGEE. The CDR3 sequence: CASSTFTYEQYF. CDR3 sequence (DNA): TGTGCCAGCAGTACATTTACCTACGAGCAGTACTTC.